The rows below give T cell receptor beta chains drawn from one sample of a study of T cell responses to AZD1222 COVID-19 vaccine. Clones were sequenced by immunoSEQ multiplex PCR, and TCRdb holds only the in-frame ones, with some missing. Here the sample spans more than 150,000 clones, approximately 91% being singletons. The sequencing used peripheral blood, collected 28 days after the second AZD1222 dose. These TCRs come from an adult who received the AZD1222 COVID-19 vaccine. CDR3s include the opening cysteine and the closing phenylalanine or tryptophan. D genes are given only for firm matches. Only some rows state a clone size, as once, few, many or a class for expanded clones.

TRBJ2-7	.	TRBV6-2/TRBV6-3	once	CASSDLRRSSYEQYF	TGTGCCAGCAGTGACTTGCGTAGGAGCTCCTACGAGCAGTACTTC
TRBJ2-1	TRBD1	TRBV27	.	CATQGQATPLAIRLNEQFF	TGTGCCACCCAAGGACAGGCCACCCCGTTAGCTATTCGTCTCAATGAGCAGTTCTTC
TRBJ1-4	.	TRBV5-1	.	CASSLGGPLEKLFF	TGCGCCAGCAGCTTGGGAGGACCCCTGGAAAAACTGTTTTTT
TRBJ1-6	.	TRBV10-3	.	CAISGQEGSYNSPLHF	TGTGCCATCAGTGGACAGGAGGGCTCCTATAATTCACCCCTCCACTTT
TRBJ1-1	.	TRBV3-1/TRBV3-2	.	CASSQEAGFVNTEAFF	TGTGCCAGCAGCCAAGAGGCAGGGTTCGTGAACACTGAAGCTTTCTTT
TRBJ2-1	TRBD2	TRBV9	.	CASSVEGTSGINEQFF	TGTGCCAGCAGCGTAGAAGGGACTAGCGGGATCAATGAGCAGTTCTTC
TRBJ2-5	.	TRBV5-4	.	CASSKGSGVEETQYF	TGTGCCAGCAGCAAAGGGTCCGGTGTGGAAGAGACCCAGTACTTC
TRBJ2-7	.	TRBV28	.	CASSRPLGVEQYF	TGTGCCAGCAGTCGTCCTTTGGGAGTCGAGCAGTACTTC
TRBJ2-1	TRBD2	TRBV5-1	once	CASSVAGGPNEQFF	TGCGCCAGCTCCGTAGCGGGAGGGCCCAATGAGCAGTTCTTC
TRBJ2-7	.	TRBV6-5	.	CASGLFKAPIPEQYF	TGTGCCAGCGGATTATTTAAGGCCCCCATCCCCGAGCAGTACTTC
TRBJ1-5	TRBD1	TRBV29-1	once	CSASRGTEDQPQHF	TGCAGCGCCTCACGCGGGACAGAAGATCAGCCCCAGCATTTT
TRBJ2-6	.	TRBV15	.	CATSLFAGANVLTF	TGTGCCACCAGCCTATTCGCCGGGGCCAACGTCCTGACTTTC
TRBJ1-2	TRBD1	TRBV5-1	.	CASSSTWGQGSDSSGYTF	TGCGCCAGCAGCTCTACCTGGGGACAGGGGTCAGATTCTAGTGGCTACACCTTC
TRBJ1-5	.	TRBV3-1/TRBV3-2	.	CASSPRAGDQPQHF	TGTGCCAGCAGCCCACGGGCAGGTGATCAGCCCCAGCATTTT
TRBJ2-3	.	TRBV2	.	CASSERDSGLWGDTQYF	TGTGCCAGCAGTGAACGTGACAGCGGGCTGTGGGGAGATACGCAGTATTTT
TRBJ1-4	TRBD1	TRBV3-1/TRBV3-2	.	CASSARTGLQKLFF	TGTGCCAGCAGTGCCAGGACAGGGCTCCAAAAACTGTTTTTT
TRBJ1-1	TRBD1	TRBV11-2	once	CASSLVSGQGGTEAFF	TGTGCCAGCAGCTTAGTCTCCGGACAGGGCGGCACTGAAGCTTTCTTT
TRBJ1-2	.	TRBV29-1	.	CSAVVAPGANYGYTF	TGCAGCGCCGTTGTCGCCCCGGGGGCTAACTATGGCTACACCTTC
TRBJ1-1	.	TRBV24-1	.	CATMGEFPTEAFF	TGTGCCACCATGGGAGAATTTCCCACTGAAGCTTTCTTT
TRBJ1-2	.	TRBV27	.	CASSLRGFYGYTF	TGTGCCAGCAGTTTAAGGGGATTCTATGGCTACACCTTC
TRBJ2-3	.	TRBV6-5	.	CASSIGRERDTQYF	TGTGCCAGCAGCATTGGGCGGGAAAGGGATACGCAGTATTTT
TRBJ2-7	.	TRBV27	.	CASRPLPGDTFYEQYF	TGTGCCAGCAGGCCCCTTCCGGGGGACACCTTCTACGAGCAGTACTTC
TRBJ2-5	TRBD2	TRBV5-1	.	CASSWTSGRGQETQYF	TGCGCCAGCAGCTGGACTAGCGGGAGAGGCCAAGAGACCCAGTACTTC
TRBJ2-5	.	TRBV5-1	.	CASTERRTGGETQYF	TGCGCCAGCACCGAACGAAGGACCGGGGGAGAGACCCAGTACTTC
TRBJ2-3	.	TRBV7-6	.	CASSLAQGMGGTDTQYF	TGTGCCAGCAGCTTAGCGCAGGGGATGGGGGGCACAGATACGCAGTATTTT
TRBJ1-4	.	TRBV11-3	.	CASSFGLLSSTNEKLFF	TGTGCCAGCAGCTTTGGACTTTTATCATCCACTAATGAAAAACTGTTTTTT
TRBJ1-1	.	TRBV7-9	.	CASSFEGWGTEAFF	TGTGCCAGCAGCTTCGAGGGCTGGGGCACTGAAGCTTTCTTT
TRBJ2-7	TRBD1	TRBV3-1/TRBV3-2	.	CASSLKSGQSYEQYF	TGTGCCAGCAGCCTAAAATCGGGACAGTCCTACGAGCAGTACTTC
TRBJ2-5	.	TRBV10-3	.	CAISGGTGLAVQETQYF	TGTGCCATCAGTGGGGGCACAGGCCTAGCAGTACAAGAGACCCAGTACTTC
TRBJ1-2	.	TRBV21-1	.	CASSSARDTETSGGYTF	TGTGCCAGCAGCAGCGCCCGGGACACCGAAACCTCGGGTGGCTACACCTTC
TRBJ1-3	TRBD1	TRBV27	.	CASSKPGQGDPLSGNTIYF	TGTGCCAGCAGCAAACCGGGACAGGGGGACCCTTTGTCTGGAAACACCATATATTTT
TRBJ2-1	TRBD2	TRBV18	few	CASSLLAGVISEQFF	TGTGCCAGCTCACTACTAGCGGGAGTTATTAGTGAGCAGTTCTTC
TRBJ2-1	.	TRBV9	.	CASSVSGRPLTMSSSSGHYEQFF	.
TRBJ1-1	TRBD1	TRBV2	.	CASRGTGGGGTEAFF	TGTGCCAGCAGAGGGACAGGGGGCGGCGGCACTGAAGCTTTCTTT
TRBJ1-2	.	TRBV19	few	CASSIGRRSNYGYTF	TGTGCCAGTAGTATAGGCCGGCGCTCTAACTATGGCTACACCTTC
TRBJ2-1	.	TRBV7-2	.	CASSLQRAIYNEQFF	TGTGCCAGCAGCCTGCAGCGGGCTATATACAATGAGCAGTTCTTC
TRBJ2-5	.	TRBV6-5	.	CASTGDWDETQYF	TGTGCCAGCACCGGGGACTGGGACGAGACCCAGTACTTC
TRBJ2-1	TRBD2	TRBV5-1	.	CASSLEGAGRQQFF	TGCGCCAGCAGCTTGGAGGGAGCGGGAAGGCAGCAGTTCTTC
TRBJ1-1	.	TRBV28	.	CASSFPGYTEAFF	TGTGCCAGCAGTTTCCCCGGGTACACTGAAGCTTTCTTT
TRBJ1-1	.	TRBV2	.	CASSSLQGGEAFF	TGTGCCAGCAGTTCGTTACAGGGCGGTGAAGCTTTCTTT
TRBJ1-1	TRBD1	TRBV5-1	.	CASSSQGPAQGSEAFF	TGCGCCAGCAGCTCACAGGGGCCCGCCCAAGGGTCTGAAGCTTTCTTT
TRBJ1-2	.	TRBV9	few	CASSPTPGDMFTGYTF	TGTGCCAGCAGCCCGACCCCAGGGGACATGTTTACAGGCTACACCTTC
TRBJ1-2	.	TRBV6-1	.	CASRLNPQAVYGYTF	TGTGCCAGCAGACTCAACCCACAGGCCGTCTATGGCTACACCTTC
TRBJ2-5	TRBD1	TRBV30	.	CAWRGSTGFGTQYF	TGTGCCTGGAGGGGATCGACAGGGTTCGGGACCCAGTACTTC